These 26 T cell receptor beta chains were sequenced from one sample in a study of response to subunit inactivated influenza vaccine. TCRdb reprocessed the RT-PCR reads via MiXCR and lists one record per CDR3 protein. The sample lists about 700,000 distinct CDR3 sequences, 11% to 15% occurring once. The specimen was PBMCs from blood, collected roughly 2 weeks before vaccination. All receptors come from a middle-aged man who received an inactivated influenza vaccine.

The CDR3 protein is CASSYGTHNEQFF. Here the CDR3 DNA reads TGTGCCAGCAGTTACGGGACTCACAATGAGCAGTTCTTC. The chain recombines TRBV6-5 with TRBJ2-1; TRBD2 is a possible D gene (6 bases). The germline V gene has CDR1 MNHEY and CDR2 SVGAGI. Trimming shortened V by 2 bases and J by 5 bases, and 7 bases separated the two germline ends. The CDR3 loop spans 13 amino acids.

This clonotype was seen more than once but under ten times. This sequence joins TRBV5-1 and TRBJ2-5; D gene ambiguous. V shed 0 bases and J shed 9 bases, with 9 bases lying between them. The CDR3 runs 12 residues. The germline gives CDR1 SGHRS, CDR2 YFSETQ. CDR3 DNA sequence: TGCGCCAGCAGCTTGGCTGGGCGAGCCCAGTACTTC. Translated: CASSLAGRAQYF. The full variable domain, completed using reference TRBV5-1 and TRBJ2-5, is KAGVTQTPRYLIKTRGQQVTLSCSPISGHRSVSWYQQTPGQGLQFLFEYFSETQRNKGNFPGRFSGRQFSNSRSEMNVSTLELGDSALYLCASSLAGRAQYFGPGTRLLVL.

The table lists this clonotype with a few counts. The chain couples TRBV20-1 to TRBJ2-5; 11 bases are shared with TRBD2. This CDR3 has 15 amino acids. With 3 bases clipped from V and 4 bases from J, the junction kept 7 bases outside the gene matches. The V gene's germline CDR1 is DFQATT and CDR2 SNEGSKA (reference sequence). The CDR3 sequence: CSASSGRESRETQYF. CDR3 nucleotide sequence: TGCAGTGCTAGTAGCGGGAGGGAGTCTCGAGAGACCCAGTACTTC.

This clonotype was detected a few times. The gene calls are TRBV7-9 and TRBJ2-3; 9 positions agree with TRBD1. The CDR3 totals 15 residues. The V gene's germline CDR1 is SEHNR and CDR2 FQNEAQ (reference sequence). J was trimmed by 2 bases and V by 3 bases; bases with no gene match: 3. CDR3 amino acids: CASSFGTGFTDTQYF. CDR3 DNA sequence: TGTGCCAGCAGCTTTGGGACAGGGTTCACAGATACGCAGTATTTT. Using reference TRBV7-9 and TRBJ2-3 for the parts outside the CDR3, the full variable domain is DTGVSQNPRHKITKRGQNVTFRCDPISEHNRLYWYRQTLGQGPEFLTYFQNEAQLEKSRLLSDRFSAERPKGSFSTLEIQRTEQGDSAMYLCASSFGTGFTDTQYFGPGTRLTVL.

This chain uses TRBV2 with TRBJ2-5; TRBD1 agrees at 11 bases. With 8 bases clipped from V and 2 bases from J, the junction kept 7 bases outside the gene matches. The CDR3 runs to 15 residues. Germline V CDR1 and CDR2: SNHLY, FYNNEI. In DNA form, the CDR3 reads TGTGCCAGCCTATATCGGGACAGGGGGCAAGAGACCCAGTACTTC. Residues: CASLYRDRGQETQYF.

This clonotype showed up just a few times. J is TRBJ2-5 and V is TRBV29-1; TRBD1 agrees at 9 bases. Germline loops: CDR1 SQVTM, CDR2 ANQGSEA. J lost 0 bases, V lost 2 bases, and 19 bases had no gene match. This CDR3 spans 20 amino acids. The CDR3 DNA is TGCAGCGTTGAAATGATCGGACTAGGGACAGGGAGACTTTACCAAGAGACCCAGTACTTC. Translating it yields CSVEMIGLGTGRLYQETQYF. The complete variable domain, with remaining parts taken from reference TRBV29-1 and TRBJ2-5, reads SAVISQKPSRDICQRGTSLTIQCQVDSQVTMMFWYRQQPGQSLTLIATANQGSEATYESGFVIDKFPISRPNLTFSTLTVSNMSPEDSSIYLCSVEMIGLGTGRLYQETQYFGPGTRLLVL.

The sample holds many counts of this clonotype. The chain has TRBV10-3 and TRBJ2-5; D gene uncertain. V lost 6 bases, J lost 1 base, and 9 bases lay in between. Germline V gene data show CDR1 as ENHRY and CDR2 as SYGVKD. The CDR3 runs to 13 residues. The chain's CDR3 is CAISVNTQETQYF. The CDR3 region has the DNA TGTGCCATCAGCGTAAACACCCAAGAGACCCAGTACTTC.

The chain carries TRBV5-1 and TRBJ2-7; 9 nucleotides line up with TRBD2. CDR1 and CDR2 (germline): SGHRS, YFSETQ. The CDR3 has 16 residues. V gave up 4 bases and J gave up 5 bases; unmatched junction bases: 13. CDR3 sequence: CASSVTITGTSNEQYF. Written as DNA, the CDR3 is TGCGCCAGCAGCGTGACTATTACCGGGACTAGCAACGAGCAGTACTTC.

This clonotype was seen a handful of times. The chain is built from TRBV4-1 and TRBJ2-7, with TRBD1 matching over 9 bases. The CDR3 sequence is 15 residues long. Germline-derived CDR1 and CDR2 are MGHRA and YSYEKL. The J segment lost 2 bases and the V segment lost 3 bases, leaving 5 bases of the junction unmatched. The CDR3 region is CASSHAGTGTYEQYF. The CDR3 nucleotides read TGCGCCAGCAGCCATGCCGGGACAGGGACCTACGAGCAGTACTTC.

The rearrangement links TRBV27 to TRBJ2-1, with TRBD1 identical over 9 bases. V lost 7 bases, J lost 7 bases, and 11 bases stayed unmatched. This CDR3 spans 15 amino acids. Germline V gene data show CDR1 as MNHEY and CDR2 as SMNVEV (reference sequence). The CDR3 coding sequence is TGTGCCAGCATTTCGAACAGGGGGCGCGGGAATGAGCAGTTCTTC. Protein: CASISNRGRGNEQFF.

This clonotype was detected only a few times. The CDR3 spells CASSYLLTGELFF. CDR3 coding DNA: TGTGCCAGCAGTTACTTGTTGACCGGGGAGCTGTTTTTT. V and J are TRBV6-2 or TRBV6-3 and TRBJ2-2; D unresolved. The germline gives CDR1 MNHEY, CDR2 SVGEGT. The CDR3 contains 13 residues. V shed 1 base and J shed 5 bases, with 5 bases lying between them.

This clonotype came up a few times. The chain carries TRBV6-1 and TRBJ2-1; 7 bases agree with TRBD1. CDR3 length: 13 residues. CDR1 and CDR2 (germline): MNHNS, SASEGT. V shed 8 bases and J 6 bases; nucleotides not matched to a gene: 7. The CDR3 coding sequence is TGTGCCAGCCAGGAAAACAGGGGCAATGAGCAGTTCTTC. Encoded protein: CASQENRGNEQFF.

This clonotype was seen a handful of times. The chain carries TRBV5-1 and TRBJ1-2; D ambiguous. This CDR3 contains 14 residues. Germline CDR1 is SGHRS and CDR2 is YFSETQ. Trimming removed 6 bases from V and 0 bases from J, with 12 bases in between. CDR3 sequence: CASTVDIANYGYTF. Written as DNA, the CDR3 is TGCGCCAGCACCGTTGACATCGCTAACTATGGCTACACCTTC.

The CDR3 sequence is CASSHRQDYYEQYF. The DNA for the CDR3 is TGTGCCAGCAGCCATAGACAGGACTACTACGAGCAGTACTTC. The gene calls are TRBV4-2 and TRBJ2-7; D might be TRBD1 or TRBD2, each matching 6 bases. Per the germline V gene, CDR1 is LGHNA and CDR2 is YNFKEQ. This CDR3 is 14 amino acids long. V was cut by 3 bases and J by 3 bases, with 12 bases left in between.

The V and J genes are TRBV6-2 or TRBV6-3 and TRBJ2-7; TRBD1 aligns across 7 bases. The CDR3 length is 15 residues. V lost 7 bases to trimming and J lost 3 bases; unmatched junction nucleotides: 12. Per the germline V gene, CDR1 is MNHEY and CDR2 is SVGEGT. The chain's CDR3 is CASTKLGGQNYEQYF. In nucleotides, the CDR3 is TGTGCCAGCACCAAACTTGGGGGACAGAACTACGAGCAGTACTTC.

This chain links TRBV27 with TRBJ2-1, with D perhaps assigned TRBD1 or TRBD2 (5 bases each). The CDR3 is made up of 16 amino acids. V lost 0 bases and J 0 bases, leaving 9 bases between the germline ends. CDR1 and CDR2 from the germline V gene are MNHEY and SMNVEV (reference sequence). This CDR3 is CASSLSGPSSYNEQFF. Here the CDR3 DNA reads TGTGCCAGCAGTTTATCGGGACCGAGCTCCTACAATGAGCAGTTCTTC.

Ten or more counts support this clonotype. The V call is TRBV2, the J call TRBJ1-1; TRBD1 matches at 7 bases. The CDR3 extends over 15 amino acids. From germline, CDR1 is SNHLY and CDR2 FYNNEI. Trimming took 6 bases from V and 0 from J; bases not matched to a gene: 7. CDR3 DNA sequence: TGTGCCAGCAGCGTGGGACAGTTCTTGAACACTGAAGCTTTCTTT. This translates into CASSVGQFLNTEAFF.

J is TRBJ2-3 and V is TRBV6-1; D not resolved. The germline V gene has CDR1 MNHNS and CDR2 SASEGT. This CDR3 region has 16 residues. Trimming cost V 1 base and J 3 bases, with 14 bases left between them. Here the CDR3 reads CASSEGRRERTDTQYF. CDR3 nucleotides: TGTGCCAGCAGTGAAGGTAGGAGAGAACGTACAGATACGCAGTATTTT.

The chain links TRBV7-9 to TRBJ2-7, with 12 bases aligning to TRBD1. The CDR3 length is 16 residues. Germline-derived CDR1 and CDR2 are SEHNR and FQNEAQ (reference sequence). The ends lost 4 bases at V and 7 bases at J; junction bases unmatched: 11. The CDR3 region has the DNA TGTGCCAGCAGCTCGATGACCGGGACAGGGGGCCGGGAGCAGTACTTC. This codes for CASSSMTGTGGREQYF.

The chain links TRBV7-9 to TRBJ2-1, with 11 bases lining up with TRBD1. The CDR3 is made up of 14 amino acids. The J segment lost 6 bases and the V segment lost 11 bases, leaving 9 bases of the junction unmatched. CDR1 SEHNR and CDR2 FQNEAQ come from the germline V gene (reference sequence). The CDR3 DNA follows: TGTGCCGCCCAAGGGACAGGGGGGATCAATGAGCAGTTCTTC. Translation: CAAQGTGGINEQFF.

This clonotype was seen a few times. The chain joins TRBV5-1 to TRBJ2-7; 9 bases are shared with TRBD1. Per germline, CDR1 SGHRS and CDR2 YFSETQ. There are 14 residues in the CDR3. The J segment lost 3 bases and the V segment lost 9 bases, leaving 10 bases of the junction unmatched. DNA for the CDR3: TGCGCCACCAGAAGACAGGGGGGGAGCTACGAGCAGTACTTC. Amino acids: CATRRQGGSYEQYF.

This clonotype was seen just once. The V call is TRBV14, the J call TRBJ2-6; 7 bases fit TRBD1. CDR1 is SGHDN and CDR2 is FVKESK in the germline V gene. Trimming cost V 5 bases and J 0 bases; bases outside gene matches: 10. There are 18 residues in the CDR3. The CDR3 DNA is TGTGCCAGCAGCTCGAAGGGGGCAGGACGCTCTGGGGCCAACGTCCTGACTTTC. As protein: CASSSKGAGRSGANVLTF.

V is TRBV11-2 and J is TRBJ1-6; TRBD1 matches 9 bases. CDR3 length: 17 amino acids. Losses at the gene ends were 1 base for V and 10 bases for J; bases not matched to a gene: 11. Germline CDR1 and CDR2: SGHAT and FQNNGV. CDR3 in amino acids: CASSLAPGGQGGSPLHF. CDR3 sequence (DNA): TGTGCCAGCAGCTTAGCTCCTGGGGGACAGGGAGGGTCACCCCTCCACTTT.

The chain combines TRBV5-1 with TRBJ2-6, with unresolved D. Per the germline V gene, CDR1 is SGHRS and CDR2 is YFSETQ. This CDR3 spans 20 amino acids. V was trimmed by 4 bases and J by 1 base, leaving 24 bases between them. The CDR3 DNA reads TGCGCCAGCAGCCTTACGGTGGATTTGTTAGTGGATTCTGGGGCCAACGTCCTGACTTTC. Translating gives CASSLTVDLLVDSGANVLTF.

This clonotype was seen more than once but under ten times. This chain joins TRBV3-1 and TRBJ2-2, with 7 positions matching TRBD1. The trim removed 5 bases at V and 3 bases at J, leaving 9 bases unmatched. The CDR3 is 16 amino acids. Germline V gene data show CDR1 as LGHDT and CDR2 as YNNKEL (reference sequence). For the CDR3, the DNA is TGTGCCAGCAGCAGCTGGACAGGATCGGACACCGGGGAGCTGTTTTTT. Amino acid sequence: CASSSWTGSDTGELFF.

This clonotype was observed a handful of times. CDR3 protein: CSAERGGNTEAFF. The CDR3 DNA is TGCAGTGCTGAGAGGGGGGGGAACACTGAAGCTTTCTTT. The chain combines TRBV20-1 with TRBJ1-1, with D perhaps TRBD1 (6 bases). The ends were cut back, 5 bases at V and 1 base at J, with 11 bases in the middle. CDR3 size: 13 residues. Germline CDR1 is DFQATT and CDR2 is SNEGSKA (reference sequence).